A selection of T cell receptor beta chains follows, all from one sample in a study of technical replicates of blood from a few donors. Data came from immunoSEQ multiplex PCR; TCRdb stores just in-frame clones and leaves some out. The sample consists of 65,000 to 95,000 clones, about 93% of them appearing once. The source material was T cells isolated from PBMCs. The receptors stem from a human donor in good health. CDR3s include the opening cysteine and the closing phenylalanine or tryptophan.

J gene,V gene,CDR3 protein
TRBJ2-5,TRBV11-3,CASSFCRGGQETQYF
TRBJ2-7,TRBV10-2,CASSLGGINEQYF
TRBJ1-1,TRBV7-9,CASSTRGGNTEAFF
TRBJ2-5,TRBV19,CASSKVTQETQYF
TRBJ2-7,TRBV30,CAWSVARGREQYF
TRBJ2-1,TRBV29-1,CSAGTFNEQFF
TRBJ1-6,TRBV6-6,CASNGQPNYNSPLHF
TRBJ2-3,TRBV19,CASSRPRQGDTDTQYF
TRBJ1-1,TRBV14,CASSQRGTFGGPEAFF
TRBJ2-1,TRBV4-1,CASSQTGGAYNEQFF
TRBJ2-7,TRBV2,CASKQDTYEQYF
TRBJ2-2,TRBV13,CASSPGGMVTGELFF
TRBJ2-1,TRBV20-1,CSARGEVGQFF
TRBJ2-3,TRBV11-3,CASSSGWQLAGGVDTQYF
TRBJ1-1,TRBV19,CASSPGQYTEAFF
TRBJ2-5,TRBV10-3,CAIASGLADQETQYF
TRBJ2-3,TRBV28,CASSPIWTGRSADTQYF
TRBJ2-7,TRBV6-5,CASTSSVRDYEQYF
TRBJ1-1,TRBV5-1,CASSPAGRGGGKWGTEAFF
TRBJ2-7,TRBV15,CATSGPYRTDKQYF
TRBJ2-7,TRBV27,CASRRAGTSNEQYF
TRBJ2-7,TRBV2,CASSDPRASYEQYF
TRBJ2-5,TRBV2,CASRTSGETQYF
TRBJ1-1,TRBV5-1,CASSPRTGGVTEAFF
TRBJ2-6,TRBV28,CASSLRGFQTPANVLTF
TRBJ2-1,TRBV28,CASSPAGAGGYNEQFF
TRBJ1-4,TRBV7-8,CASSLSLTNEKLFF
TRBJ1-2,TRBV2,CASTQGIGYGYTF
TRBJ1-5,TRBV30,CAWSRQGTQPQHF
TRBJ2-7,TRBV7-8,CASRERTSGLYEQYF
TRBJ2-3,TRBV5-4,CASSSATSGSTDTQYF
TRBJ2-2,TRBV6-5,CASSYSLSRAGELFF
TRBJ1-2,TRBV2,CASSGGSGTPRQGETYGYTF
TRBJ1-2,TRBV12-5,CASGPALTGVNYGYTF
TRBJ2-3,TRBV4-1,CASSLLAGGYEDTQYF
TRBJ2-3,TRBV6-5,CASSYSPGQEADTQYF
TRBJ2-5,TRBV7-9,CASSLGGEETQYF
TRBJ2-5,TRBV9,CASSVGFSGGQETQYF
TRBJ2-6,TRBV30,CAWQPLAAITSGANVLTF
TRBJ1-5,TRBV19,CASSWALNQPQHF
TRBJ2-3,TRBV4-1,CASSQDLGDTQYF
TRBJ1-2,TRBV11-3,CASSAPGQYGYTF
TRBJ2-7,TRBV6-1,CASSEGHNYEQYF
TRBJ2-1,TRBV5-1,CASSLARRYEQFF
TRBJ1-1,TRBV7-9,CASSKIGTGDGSEAFF
TRBJ2-7,TRBV27,CATRLAGTYEQYF
TRBJ2-1,TRBV9,CASSARDYLSYNEQFF
TRBJ2-2,TRBV11-2,CASSLDLSGELFF
TRBJ1-4,TRBV28,CASQIPQGATNEKLFF